Listed below are T cell receptor beta chains from one sample, sequenced in a study of cytomegalovirus exposure and HLA in healthy donors. Only in-frame clones appear in the TCRdb table, and some are missing; sequencing was by immunoSEQ multiplex PCR. The table lists 150,000 to 200,000 clones, about three quarters of them singletons. What was sequenced was PBMCs. The receptors stem from a woman aged 35 to 49 in good health and CMV-seronegative. Both conserved end residues are part of each CDR3. The D gene is left open where the match is weak. Size is stated for part of the rows, as once, few or many counts, or as a class when the clone is expanded.

D	V	size	J	CDR3	DNA
.	TRBV5-4	.	TRBJ2-5	CASSLAMEIQETQYF	TGTGCCAGCAGCTTGGCCATGGAGATCCAAGAGACCCAGTACTTC
TRBD2	TRBV6-5	.	TRBJ2-7	CASSYGTSGYEQYF	TGTGCCAGCAGTTACGGGACTAGCGGCTACGAGCAGTACTTC
.	TRBV11-1	.	TRBJ1-4	CASSTGSTNEKLFF	TGTGCCAGCAGTACAGGGTCAACTAATGAAAAACTGTTTTTT
TRBD1	TRBV13	.	TRBJ1-3	CASSSQGAPGNTIYF	TGTGCCAGCAGCTCACAGGGGGCGCCTGGAAACACCATATATTTT
TRBD1	TRBV30	.	TRBJ1-3	CAWRAFGQGPYSGNTIYF	TGTGCCTGGAGGGCCTTTGGACAGGGGCCTTACTCTGGAAACACCATATATTTT
.	TRBV6-5	.	TRBJ1-2	CASSYETLVSADLTF	TGTGCCAGCAGTTACGAAACTTTGGTGTCCGCCGATCTCACCTTC
.	TRBV5-1	.	TRBJ1-2	CASSLGDSSYGYTF	TGCGCCAGCAGCTTGGGAGACAGCTCGTATGGCTACACCTTC
.	TRBV7-3	.	TRBJ2-7	CASSQTGGDQYEQYF	TGTGCCAGCAGCCAAACTGGCGGAGATCAGTACGAGCAGTACTTC
.	TRBV11-3	.	TRBJ2-2	CASSLGLGRTGELFF	TGTGCCAGCAGCTTAGGGCTAGGAAGGACCGGGGAGCTGTTTTTT
TRBD1	TRBV6-5	.	TRBJ2-7	CASSLDRVYYEQYF	TGTGCCAGCAGTTTGGACAGGGTATACTACGAGCAGTACTTC
.	TRBV6-4	.	TRBJ2-5	CASSRQLQETQYF	TGTGCCAGCAGCCGACAGCTCCAAGAGACCCAGTACTTC
.	TRBV11-3	.	TRBJ2-7	CASSLDSEQYF	TGTGCCAGCAGCCTAGACAGCGAGCAGTACTTC
.	TRBV29-1	.	TRBJ1-2	CSVGVGARAPYGYTF	TGCAGCGTTGGGGTGGGAGCCCGCGCTCCCTATGGCTACACCTTC
.	TRBV5-1	.	TRBJ1-1	CASSLGARSTEAFF	TGCGCCAGCAGCTTAGGGGCCCGGTCCACTGAAGCTTTCTTT
TRBD2	TRBV10-3	.	TRBJ2-3	CAITRSSSGSTDTQYF	TGTGCCATCACCAGGTCCTCTAGCGGGAGCACAGATACGCAGTATTTT
.	TRBV5-1	.	TRBJ2-1	CASSLDTYNEQFF	TGCGCCAGCAGCTTGGATACTTACAATGAGCAGTTCTTC
.	TRBV7-2	.	TRBJ1-1	CASSHAPGPNINTEAFF	TGTGCCAGCAGTCACGCCCCGGGTCCTAACATAAACACTGAAGCTTTCTTT
.	TRBV6-5	.	TRBJ1-1	CASSTDRPPEAFF	TGTGCCAGCAGTACTGACAGGCCCCCTGAAGCTTTCTTT
.	TRBV19	few	TRBJ1-2	CASSPLQGSGFYGYTF	TGTGCCAGTAGCCCCTTACAGGGATCAGGCTTCTATGGCTACACCTTC
TRBD1	TRBV28	.	TRBJ2-3	CASSPPGQGTTSTDTQYF	TGTGCCAGCAGCCCCCCGGGACAGGGAACCACTAGCACAGATACGCAGTATTTT
.	TRBV11-3	few	TRBJ2-3	CASSLGRSTDTQYF	TGTGCCAGCAGCTTGGGCCGTAGCACAGATACGCAGTATTTT
TRBD1	TRBV5-6	.	TRBJ1-2	CASSLGLEGARGYTF	TGTGCCAGCAGCTTAGGGCTTGAGGGGGCGAGGGGCTACACCTTC
.	TRBV28	.	TRBJ1-1	CASSSPRRGAKTEAFF	TGTGCCAGCAGTTCACCTCGGCGGGGGGCAAAGACTGAAGCTTTCTTT
.	TRBV30	.	TRBJ1-1	CAWSGQVNTEAFF	TGTGCCTGGAGTGGACAGGTTAACACTGAAGCTTTCTTT
.	TRBV2	.	TRBJ2-1	CASSANYEQFF	TGTGCCAGCAGTGCTAATTATGAGCAGTTCTTC
TRBD1	TRBV7-9	.	TRBJ1-1	CASSEGMTGGTEAFF	TGTGCCAGCAGCGAAGGCATGACAGGGGGAACTGAAGCTTTCTTT
TRBD1	TRBV6-5	.	TRBJ2-4	CASRPDWTGRNIQYF	TGTGCCAGCAGACCCGATTGGACAGGGAGGAACATTCAGTACTTC
.	TRBV9	.	TRBJ1-2	CASSVERTGTGYTF	TGTGCCAGCAGCGTAGAACGTACAGGGACCGGCTACACCTTC
.	TRBV5-6	.	TRBJ1-2	CASSSRDSHNYGYTF	TGTGCCAGCAGCTCACGGGACTCCCATAACTATGGCTACACCTTC
.	TRBV19	.	TRBJ1-5	CASSASGERRKPQHF	TGTGCCAGTAGTGCCTCAGGGGAGAGGAGAAAGCCCCAGCATTTT
.	TRBV30	once	TRBJ2-2	CAWSVQGSPGELFF	TGTGCCTGGAGTGTACAAGGGAGTCCCGGGGAGCTGTTTTTT
TRBD2	TRBV19	.	TRBJ2-2	CASSIRTSPMGELFF	TGTGCCAGTAGTATCAGGACTAGCCCCATGGGGGAGCTGTTTTTT
TRBD1	TRBV7-3	.	TRBJ2-1	CASSKDRSGNNEQFF	TGTGCCAGCAGCAAGGACAGGTCCGGCAACAATGAGCAGTTCTTC
TRBD2	TRBV2	.	TRBJ2-3	CASSVFSGASTDTQYF	TGTGCCAGCAGTGTTTTTAGCGGGGCTAGCACAGATACGCAGTATTTT
.	TRBV5-6	.	TRBJ1-1	CASSLEGLKNTEAFF	TGTGCCAGCAGCTTGGAGGGACTGAAGAACACTGAAGCTTTCTTT
TRBD2	TRBV19	few	TRBJ2-1	CASSARLAGDPFF	TGTGCCAGCAGCGCCAGATTAGCGGGAGATCCGTTCTTC
.	TRBV15	once	TRBJ1-1	CATSRRQLTEAFF	TGTGCCACCAGCAGACGACAGCTCACTGAAGCTTTCTTT
TRBD2	TRBV5-6	.	TRBJ2-5	CASSFYGLAGGYRETQYF	TGTGCCAGCAGCTTCTACGGACTAGCGGGAGGATATCGAGAGACCCAGTACTTC
.	TRBV4-1	.	TRBJ1-1	CASSQRVDRGPGEAFF	TGCGCCAGCAGCCAACGCGTGGACCGCGGACCGGGGGAAGCTTTCTTT
TRBD2	TRBV7-6	.	TRBJ2-2	CASSPASGRANGELFF	TGTGCCAGCAGCCCAGCCAGCGGGAGGGCCAACGGGGAGCTGTTTTTT
TRBD2	TRBV7-2	.	TRBJ2-5	CASSLAQLSSGSSETQYF	TGTGCCAGCAGCTTAGCCCAATTATCTAGCGGGAGTTCGGAGACCCAGTACTTC
TRBD2	TRBV7-9	.	TRBJ2-1	CASSSIDGRLAEDNEQFF	TGTGCCAGCAGCTCTATCGATGGAAGGCTAGCGGAAGACAATGAGCAGTTCTTC
TRBD1	TRBV9	.	TRBJ1-2	CASSVDGRGLGYTF	TGTGCCAGCAGCGTAGACGGCAGGGGGCTCGGCTACACCTTC
.	TRBV11-1	.	TRBJ1-5	CASSLVSGQPQHF	TGTGCCAGCAGCTTAGTGTCGGGTCAGCCCCAGCATTTT
.	TRBV25-1	.	TRBJ1-1	CASSDLDINTEAFF	TGTGCCAGCAGTGACCTGGACATAAACACTGAAGCTTTCTTT
.	TRBV19	.	TRBJ1-3	CASSIQGSAKGNTIYF	TGTGCCAGTAGTATCCAGGGCTCGGCGAAGGGAAACACCATATATTTT
TRBD2	TRBV15	.	TRBJ2-2	CATSPGLASTGELFF	TGTGCCACCAGCCCGGGACTAGCTTCCACCGGGGAGCTGTTTTTT
TRBD2	TRBV5-6	.	TRBJ2-7	CASSLPSGRVFTPYEQYF	TGTGCCAGCAGCTTGCCTAGCGGGAGAGTGTTTACTCCCTACGAGCAGTACTTC
TRBD2	TRBV14	.	TRBJ2-1	CASSQDSGRVYNEQFF	TGTGCCAGCAGCCAAGATAGCGGGAGGGTTTACAATGAGCAGTTCTTC
TRBD2	TRBV18	once	TRBJ2-2	CASSPRLAPGELFF	TGTGCCAGCTCACCCCGACTAGCTCCCGGGGAGCTGTTTTTT